This TCR beta chain was retrieved from a study of shared clonotypes between healthy human individuals. This clone was seen more than once but under ten times. The CDR3 length is 14 residues. V was pared by 0 bases and J by 6 bases, with 8 bases between. Looked up from germline, CDR1 is SEHNR and CDR2 is FQNEAQ (reference sequence). Repertoires were generated with immunoSEQ multiplex PCR, while TCRdb's copy carries only in-frame clones and drops some. The table shows roughly 500,000 clones, with roughly 80% occurring only once. The sequence came from a woman between 40 and 50 years old in good health. Some clones in this sample may be carry-over from other donors' samples. Material for sequencing was PBMCs. V and J are TRBV7-9 and TRBJ2-2; D is ambiguous. CDR3 sequence (DNA): TGTGCCAGCAGCTTAGCACCCACCTCCGGGGAGCTGTTTTTT. Residues: CASSLAPTSGELFF. The full variable domain, with the rest looked up from reference TRBV7-9 and TRBJ2-2, is DTGVSQNPRHKITKRGQNVTFRCDPISEHNRLYWYRQTLGQGPEFLTYFQNEAQLEKSRLLSDRFSAERPKGSFSTLEIQRTEQGDSAMYLCASSLAPTSGELFFGEGSRLTVL.